The rows below give T cell receptor beta chains drawn from one sample of a study of cytomegalovirus exposure and HLA in healthy donors. Method: immunoSEQ multiplex PCR; TCRdb's copy keeps in-frame clones and lacks some. The sample includes 150,000 to 200,000 clones, 85% seen only once; the top ten take approximately 15%. Sequenced material: PBMCs. These TCRs come from a man aged 18 to 35 in good health and CMV-seropositive. The conserved cysteine and the conserved F or W are not part of the CDR3 here. A D gene is named only where the DNA matches it firmly.

length,V,D,J,CDR3
13,TRBV5-1,TRBD2,TRBJ2-3,ASSLEGGSVDTQY
11,TRBV6-1,NA,TRBJ2-3,ASSRRLTDTQY
14,TRBV7-7,TRBD2,TRBJ2-1,ASSLGASGSDNEQF
13,TRBV4-1,TRBD1,TRBJ2-7,ASSQNRDRTYEQY
14,TRBV7-9,NA,TRBJ2-1,ASSSQRLSSYNEQF
12,TRBV6-5,NA,TRBJ1-1,ASSVFRGDTEAF
14,TRBV29-1,NA,TRBJ2-7,SVEGSEGTPTYEQY
13,TRBV9,TRBD2,TRBJ2-1,ASSGTSGLYNEQF
12,TRBV5-5,TRBD1,TRBJ1-5,ASSSTGGNQPQH
14,TRBV4-2,NA,TRBJ1-1,ASSQDLGGSGTEAF
11,TRBV7-2,NA,TRBJ1-1,ASSSGQLPGAF
12,TRBV6-1,NA,TRBJ1-2,ASSEQGRDYGYT
13,TRBV15,TRBD2,TRBJ2-1,ATSRDSGGYNEQF
11,TRBV6-5,NA,TRBJ2-1,ATLSNTYNEQF
12,TRBV6-5,TRBD1,TRBJ1-2,ASSGDRGAVGYT
13,TRBV4-1,NA,TRBJ1-5,ASSQEPYSNQPQH
14,TRBV5-1,NA,TRBJ1-4,ASSAGSTPGREKLF
12,TRBV21-1,NA,TRBJ2-5,ASSKGAGEETQY
13,TRBV4-2,TRBD1,TRBJ2-7,ASSQVGTGPNEQY
9,TRBV5-4,NA,TRBJ1-2,ASSFLDGYT
14,TRBV27,TRBD2,TRBJ2-1,ASSPLLAGYYNEQF
19,TRBV29-1,TRBD2,TRBJ2-3,SVVTNPAYASGGGSTDTQY
9,TRBV6-6,TRBD2,TRBJ2-7,ASSGSNEQY
12,TRBV11-2,NA,TRBJ2-5,ASSLEPSGETQY
14,TRBV10-3,TRBD1,TRBJ1-2,AISESQAGGFYGYT
12,TRBV5-4,TRBD2,TRBJ2-2,ASSPGGSSGELF
15,TRBV7-9,NA,TRBJ2-6,ASSLGHKPSGANVLT
13,TRBV15,NA,TRBJ2-3,ATSRDLGSTDTQY
12,TRBV28,NA,TRBJ1-1,ASSSAGKNTEAF
10,TRBV27,TRBD1,TRBJ2-2,ASSFRQGELF
13,TRBV28,TRBD1,TRBJ2-7,ASSSPGQDAYEQY
14,TRBV9,TRBD1,TRBJ2-7,ASSPLSGQGAYEQY
9,TRBV28,NA,TRBJ1-2,ASTSDYGYT
11,TRBV18,NA,TRBJ1-2,ASSQGLDYGYT
13,TRBV5-1,NA,TRBJ2-1,ASSFLASGRNEQF
13,TRBV6-5,TRBD2,TRBJ2-3,ASRPRRGGTDTQY
15,TRBV6-1,NA,TRBJ1-2,ASSEIGATVANYGYT
12,TRBV11-2,NA,TRBJ2-7,ASSLNPGMYEQY
13,TRBV11-3,TRBD2,TRBJ2-1,ASSPGTSEYNEQF
16,TRBV28,TRBD2,TRBJ2-1,ASSVGASSRREDNEQF
12,TRBV5-6,NA,TRBJ1-4,ASSPTGFNEKLF
12,TRBV7-8,NA,TRBJ2-3,ASSLLAMTDTQY
12,TRBV30,TRBD1,TRBJ1-5,AWSVKGAWQPQH
11,TRBV5-3,TRBD1,TRBJ1-2,ARSAAGQIRYT
12,TRBV6-1,NA,TRBJ1-3,AIHGMQVANTIY
10,TRBV27,NA,TRBJ2-1,ASNDPGEEQF
14,TRBV14,NA,TRBJ2-6,ASSQAKSAGANVLT
12,TRBV10-3,NA,TRBJ2-2,ATRPGVHTGELF
14,TRBV4-1,TRBD2,TRBJ2-5,ASSQESGSWGETQY
13,TRBV18,TRBD2,TRBJ2-7,ASSPQRGSSYEQY
13,TRBV27,NA,TRBJ1-5,ASSSGGAGNQPQH
12,TRBV6-6,TRBD1,TRBJ2-7,ASRTPDRVYEQY
12,TRBV2,TRBD1,TRBJ2-3,AIPGTGVPDTQY
14,TRBV11-3,NA,TRBJ1-6,ASSSMGSGYNSPLH
15,TRBV4-2,TRBD2,TRBJ2-3,ASSQDLDSGATDTQY
9,TRBV5-1,NA,TRBJ2-2,ASSGTGELF
12,TRBV2,TRBD1,TRBJ2-7,ASLRDRGDYEQY
12,TRBV30,TRBD1,TRBJ1-1,AWSVWDRNTEAF
13,TRBV6-1,NA,TRBJ1-3,ASSEGPGSGNTIY